The rows below give T cell receptor beta chains drawn from one sample of a study of cytomegalovirus exposure and HLA in healthy donors. Clones were sequenced by immunoSEQ multiplex PCR, and TCRdb holds only the in-frame ones, with some missing. This table holds about 130,000 clones, 70% to 85% found once. The source material was PBMCs. These receptors were collected from a boy younger than 18 in good health and CMV-seronegative. Both conserved end residues are part of each CDR3. The order of the fields is clone size, D gene, V gene, J gene, CDR3 DNA, CDR3 protein. A D gene is named only where the DNA matches it firmly. The listing skips clone size in some rows; elsewhere it reads once, few, many or a size class.

.	TRBD1	TRBV6-6	TRBJ2-3	TGTGCCAGCAGTCGGGGGACAGGGGGCACAGATACGCAGTATTTT	CASSRGTGGTDTQYF
.	TRBD2	TRBV18	TRBJ2-7	TGTGCCAGCTCACCGGCGGGGGGCTACGAGCAGTACTTC	CASSPAGGYEQYF
.	.	TRBV27	TRBJ1-1	TGTGCCAGCAGCCTGACACCGGGATCAGAGGCTTTCTTT	CASSLTPGSEAFF
.	.	TRBV6-5	TRBJ2-4	TGTGCCAGCTCGGAGGGAGCCCAAGGAAACATTCAGTACTTC	CASSEGAQGNIQYF
.	TRBD1	TRBV10-2	TRBJ1-2	TGCGCCAGCAGTCGAACAGGGGGCATTGGCTATGGCTACACCTTC	CASSRTGGIGYGYTF
few	.	TRBV5-1	TRBJ2-1	TGCGCCAGCAGCTTGGACATAAGCTCCTACAATGAGCAGTTCTTC	CASSLDISSYNEQFF
few	TRBD1	TRBV25-1	TRBJ2-7	TGTGCCAGTAGCAAGGGACAGGGATTCTACGAGCAGTACTTC	CASSKGQGFYEQYF
.	.	TRBV27	TRBJ2-7	TGTGCCAGCAGTTCCTTGTACAACTACGAGCAGTACTTC	CASSSLYNYEQYF
.	TRBD1	TRBV4-1	TRBJ1-2	TGCGCCAGCAGCCAGCTGGGACAGGGCTATGGCTACACCTTC	CASSQLGQGYGYTF
once	TRBD2	TRBV30	TRBJ2-3	TGTGCCTGGACTAGCGGGAGTTTCAGCACAGATACGCAGTATTTT	CAWTSGSFSTDTQYF
.	TRBD2	TRBV5-6	TRBJ2-3	TGTGCCAGCAGCTCTTTCAAACTAGCGGGGGTCACAGATACGCAGTATTTT	CASSSFKLAGVTDTQYF
.	TRBD1	TRBV5-6	TRBJ1-1	TGTGCCAGCAGCAGACGGGACAGGCCGAACACTGAAGCTTTCTTT	CASSRRDRPNTEAFF
few	TRBD2	TRBV30	TRBJ2-7	TGTGCCTGGAGTGTACTAGGGCTAGCGGGGGCCGAGCAGTACTTC	CAWSVLGLAGAEQYF
.	TRBD1	TRBV9	TRBJ1-3	TGTGCCAGCAGCCCCACAGGGGGGGGTGGAAACACCATATATTTT	CASSPTGGGGNTIYF
few	.	TRBV10-3	TRBJ1-1	TGTGCCATCCGCGGGCCGGTCAACACTGAAGCTTTCTTT	CAIRGPVNTEAFF
.	.	TRBV21-1	TRBJ2-7	TGTGCCAGCAGCAAAGTGGAGGCGGCAAATTACTTCTACGAGCAGTACTTC	CASSKVEAANYFYEQYF
.	.	TRBV9	TRBJ1-2	TGTGCCAGCAGCGTTACAGGGCAGTTCTATGGCTACACCTTC	CASSVTGQFYGYTF
once	.	TRBV5-6	TRBJ2-1	TGTGCCAGCAGCTTAGGCACGGGCTCCTACAATGAGCAGTTCTTC	CASSLGTGSYNEQFF
.	.	TRBV30	TRBJ1-1	TGTGCCTGGACGTCACAGCCCTACACTGAAGCTTTCTTT	CAWTSQPYTEAFF
.	.	TRBV29-1	TRBJ1-1	TGCAGCGTTGAGGGGACATCGAACACTGAAGCTTTCTTT	CSVEGTSNTEAFF
once	.	TRBV29-1	TRBJ1-1	TGCAGCGTTGAATGGACAGCGAACACTGAAGCTTTCTTT	CSVEWTANTEAFF
.	TRBD2	TRBV10-3	TRBJ2-7	TGTGCCATCAGTGAGATCGGACTAGCGGGAGTCTACGAGCAGTACTTC	CAISEIGLAGVYEQYF
.	.	TRBV27	TRBJ1-2	TGTGCCAGCAGTTTATACGGGGGGGGATATGGCTACACCTTC	CASSLYGGGYGYTF
.	.	TRBV5-5	TRBJ1-2	TGTGCCAGCAGCTTGAGCCCTCTAGATGGCTACACCTTC	CASSLSPLDGYTF
.	.	TRBV9	TRBJ2-6	TGTGCCAGCAGCGCGGGGACATTTCCCTCTGGGGCCAACGTCCTGACTTTC	CASSAGTFPSGANVLTF
.	TRBD2	TRBV29-1	TRBJ2-7	TGCAGCGTTGAAGGACTAGCGGGCGCCTCCTACGAGCAGTACTTC	CSVEGLAGASYEQYF
.	TRBD1	TRBV4-1	TRBJ1-1	TGCGCCAGCAGCCAAGACAGGGGGATGAACACTGAAGCTTTCTTT	CASSQDRGMNTEAFF
.	.	TRBV5-8	TRBJ1-4	TGTGCCAGCAGCTTGGAGGAGGGGAAACTGTTTTTT	CASSLEEGKLFF
.	.	TRBV29-1	TRBJ2-1	TGCAGCGTGGGGCAATACAATGAGCAGTTCTTC	CSVGQYNEQFF